The 5 T cell receptor beta chains below come from one sample, sequenced in a study of T cell responses to AZD1222 COVID-19 vaccine. The table came from immunoSEQ multiplex PCR; TCRdb's copy has only in-frame clones and leaves some out. Among about 120,000 clones listed, approximately 90% were seen once. The sample was peripheral blood, taken 28 days after the second AZD1222 dose. These TCRs come from an adult who received the AZD1222 COVID-19 vaccine.

A few counts support this clone. This chain joins TRBV11-2 and TRBJ2-2; D is perhaps TRBD1 (5 bases). The CDR3 is 15 amino acids. V was cut by 3 bases and J by 0 bases, with 8 bases left in between. CDR1 and CDR2 (germline): SGHAT, FQNNGV. In nucleotides, the CDR3 is TGTGCCAGCAGCTTTGACAGATCGAACACCGGGGAGCTGTTTTTT. Its protein product is CASSFDRSNTGELFF.

V gene TRBV20-1 combines with J gene TRBJ1-2, with D maybe TRBD1 (5 bases). This CDR3 is built from 11 residues. Germline V gene data show CDR1 as DFQATT and CDR2 as SNEGSKA (reference sequence). Trimming took off 7 bases at V and 5 bases at J, with 11 bases between the two ends. CDR3 loop: CSVLGTYGYTF. The CDR3 DNA follows: TGCAGTGTCCTTGGGACTTATGGCTACACCTTC.

The chain carries TRBV30 and TRBJ1-2; unclear D gene. CDR1 is GTSNPN and CDR2 is SVGIG in the germline V gene (reference sequence). The ends were cut back, 2 bases at V and 8 bases at J, with 12 bases in the middle. There are 12 residues in the CDR3. The CDR3 sequence: CAWSLDREGYTF. CDR3 bases: TGTGCCTGGAGTCTCGATCGGGAGGGCTACACCTTC. Based on the CDR3 plus reference TRBV30 and TRBJ1-2, the full variable domain is SQTIHQWPATLVQPVGSPLSLECTVEGTSNPNLYWYRQAAGRGLQLLFYSVGIGQISSEVPQNLSASRPQDRQFILSSKKLLLSDSGFYLCAWSLDREGYTFGSGTRLTVV.

V is TRBV2 and J is TRBJ1-1; D gene ambiguous. Germline CDR1 reads SNHLY; CDR2 reads FYNNEI. The CDR3 consists of 13 residues. V lost 1 base and J lost 6, with 9 bases in between. The CDR3 DNA sequence: TGTGCCAGCAGTGAAGTCCGTAACGCTGAAGCTTTCTTT. Amino acid sequence: CASSEVRNAEAFF.

The chain couples TRBV4-3 to TRBJ1-3; D unclear. In germline, CDR1 is LGHNA, CDR2 YSLEER. Trimming cost V 2 bases and J 1 base, with 6 bases left between them. This CDR3 spans 14 amino acids. CDR3 DNA: TGCGCCAGCAGCCAACTTTTATCTGGAAACACCATATATTTT. Its translation: CASSQLLSGNTIYF.